A single sample gave rise to the 30 T cell receptor beta chains below, sequenced in a study of cytotoxic CD8 clonotypes in ibrutinib-treated CLL. Repertoires were generated with immunoSEQ multiplex PCR, while TCRdb's copy carries only in-frame clones and drops some. There are some 81,000 clones in the sample; 75% to 85% occur only once, and about 4.8% lies in the top ten. The sequencing here drew on PBMCs, taken after 12 months of ibrutinib treatment. Every receptor here comes from a human donor with chronic lymphocytic leukemia.

The genes are TRBV9 and TRBJ2-7; D call uncertain. Germline values: CDR1 SGDLS, CDR2 YYNGEE. V was cut by 0 bases and J by 5 bases, with 12 bases left in between. CDR3 length: 14 amino acids. CDR3 loop: CASSVAGSYDEQYF. CDR3 bases: TGTGCCAGCAGCGTAGCGGGTAGCTACGACGAGCAGTACTTC.

The chain recombines TRBV7-2 with TRBJ1-2; D gene unclear. V was shortened by 5 bases and J by 8 bases, with 12 bases between the two germline ends. The CDR3 has 12 residues. Looked up from germline, CDR1 is SGHTA and CDR2 is FQGNSA. CDR3 nucleotide sequence: TGTGCCAGCAGCAGCCCAGGTCACGGCTACACCTTC. Residues: CASSSPGHGYTF.

This chain links TRBV9 with TRBJ2-3; either TRBD1 or TRBD2 may supply D (5 bases each). The V gene's germline CDR1 is SGDLS and CDR2 YYNGEE. The CDR3 is made up of 12 amino acids. Trimming removed 3 bases at V and 6 bases at J, with 8 bases between. CDR3 loop: CASSGGWDTQYF. The DNA for the CDR3 is TGTGCCAGCAGCGGGGGGTGGGATACGCAGTATTTT.

There are a few counts of this clone. This chain joins TRBV28 and TRBJ2-2, with D tentatively TRBD1 or TRBD2 (5 bases each). The CDR3 contains 17 residues. Trimming took off 7 bases at V and 3 bases at J, with 21 bases between the two ends. CDR1 and CDR2 (germline): MDHEN, SYDVKM. The CDR3 protein is CASTRPGTDSHTGELFF. CDR3 bases: TGTGCCAGCACTCGACCCGGGACGGACTCGCACACCGGGGAGCTGTTTTTT.

J is TRBJ2-1 and V is TRBV5-1, with D possibly being TRBD2 (5 bases). Trimming left V 4 bases short and J 4 bases short, with 15 bases between. Germline V CDR1 and CDR2: SGHRS, YFSETQ. This CDR3 is built from 15 residues. The chain's CDR3 is CASSASAALYNEQFF. Written as DNA, the CDR3 is TGCGCCAGCAGCGCCTCAGCGGCCCTATACAATGAGCAGTTCTTC.

In this sample, this clone turned up a few times. V usage is TRBV27 and J usage is TRBJ2-1; 10 bases fit TRBD2. CDR1 is MNHEY, CDR2 SMNVEV, per germline (reference sequence). CDR3 length: 15 amino acids. Trimming removed 3 bases from V and 6 bases from J; junction bases left unmatched: 5. CDR3 in DNA: TGTGCCAGCAGTTTCGGGGGACTAGCGAGCAATGAGCAGTTCTTC. Translation gives CASSFGGLASNEQFF.

The chain uses TRBV14 and TRBJ2-3; unclear D gene. The germline V gene encodes CDR1 SGHDN and CDR2 FVKESK. The CDR3 extends over 12 amino acids. The ends were cut back, 5 bases at V and 0 bases at J, with 3 bases in the middle. CDR3 loop: CASSTSTDTQYF. The CDR3 coding sequence is TGTGCCAGCAGCACCAGCACAGATACGCAGTATTTT.

V usage is TRBV11-3 and J usage is TRBJ2-1; D is unresolved. Germline-derived CDR1 and CDR2 are SGHNT and YENEEA. Trimming shortened V by 3 bases and J by 8 bases, and 11 bases separated the two germline ends. The CDR3 runs to 13 residues. CDR3 residues: CASSLDHGHEQFF. The CDR3 nucleotides read TGTGCCAGCAGCTTGGATCACGGCCATGAGCAGTTCTTC.

The chain links TRBV5-1 to TRBJ2-2; the D gene is possibly TRBD1 (5 bases). Germline CDR1 and CDR2: SGHRS and YFSETQ. The CDR3 covers 15 residues. V was shortened by 9 bases and J by 4 bases, with 19 bases between the two germline ends. In DNA, the CDR3 is TGCGCCACCTCGGACACCCTGGGTGCCACCGGGGAGCTGTTTTTT. Encoded protein: CATSDTLGATGELFF.

The chain has TRBV28 and TRBJ1-2, with a weak D call TRBD1 (6 bases). CDR3 size: 14 residues. Germline CDR1 is MDHEN and CDR2 is SYDVKM. The V and J ends lost 6 bases and 2 bases respectively, with 13 bases between them. The CDR3 region has the DNA TGTGCCAGCAGCGGTAACAGGGAGAACTATGGCTACACCTTC. Translating it yields CASSGNRENYGYTF.

CDR3 residues: CASSLPGSGAYNEQFF. DNA of the CDR3: TGTGCCAGCAGTTTACCGGGTAGCGGGGCCTACAATGAGCAGTTCTTC. V gene TRBV27 combines with J gene TRBJ2-1; 8 bases map to TRBD2. The CDR3 runs to 16 residues. Germline CDR1 and CDR2: MNHEY and SMNVEV (reference sequence). The V gene end was trimmed by 2 bases and the J gene end by 2 bases; junction bases not matched to a gene: 5.

The rearrangement links TRBV7-9 to TRBJ2-7, with 7 nucleotides matching TRBD1. V lost 5 bases, J lost 3 bases, and 10 bases stayed unmatched. CDR1 SEHNR and CDR2 FQNEAQ come from the germline V gene (reference sequence). The CDR3 consists of 15 residues. CDR3 sequence: CASSPMTGLSYEQYF. The CDR3, as DNA: TGTGCCAGCAGCCCAATGACAGGGCTTAGCTACGAGCAGTACTTC.

This chain links TRBV19 with TRBJ2-2, with 8 bases identical to TRBD2. The ends lost 3 bases at V and 6 bases at J; junction bases unmatched: 12. Germline CDR1 reads LNHDA; CDR2 reads SQIVND (reference sequence). CDR3 length: 17 residues. The CDR3 bases are TGTGCCAGTAGTATCCCATGGGGGACTAGGGGTCCCGGGGAGCTGTTTTTT. Translation gives CASSIPWGTRGPGELFF.

This chain links TRBV28 with TRBJ2-2; 8 bases map to TRBD2. Unmatched junction bases numbered 10, after V lost 6 bases and J lost 4 bases. Germline CDR1 is MDHEN and CDR2 is SYDVKM. This CDR3 is 16 amino acids long. CDR3: CASSSSGGGGTGELFF. Written as DNA, the CDR3 is TGTGCCAGCAGCTCCTCCGGGGGGGGCGGCACCGGGGAGCTGTTTTTT.

V and J are TRBV6-6 and TRBJ1-2, with TRBD1 as a possible D gene (5 bases). Germline assignment: CDR1 MNHNY and CDR2 SVGAGI (reference sequence). Trimming cost V 0 bases and J 8 bases, with 13 bases left between them. The CDR3 contains 14 residues. The CDR3 DNA reads TGTGCCAGCAGTTACTCGGGCCAGGGAATGGGCTACACCTTC. Protein sequence: CASSYSGQGMGYTF.

This chain joins TRBV6-5 and TRBJ2-2; tentative D call: TRBD2 (7 bases). Germline CDR1 is MNHEY and CDR2 is SVGAGI. Trimming took 2 bases from V and 3 from J, leaving 10 bases between them. CDR3 length equals 15 residues. The CDR3 nucleotides read TGTGCCAGCAGTTACGAGGGGGGGGACACCGGGGAGCTGTTTTTT. Encoded protein: CASSYEGGDTGELFF.

The chain links TRBV7-3 to TRBJ1-5, with 9 bases aligning to TRBD1. The CDR3 runs 13 residues. V shed 10 bases and J 4 bases; nucleotides not matched to a gene: 5. The germline V gene encodes CDR1 SGHTA and CDR2 FQGTGA. The CDR3 loop is CATDRGGNQPQHF. CDR3 coding DNA: TGTGCCACGGACAGGGGTGGAAATCAGCCCCAGCATTTT.

The chain couples TRBV11-2 to TRBJ2-6; D is uncertain. Germline V gene sequence: CDR1 SGHAT, CDR2 FQNNGV. The CDR3 is made up of 14 amino acids. Trimming stripped 2 bases from V and 3 bases from J, with 5 bases between. The CDR3 protein is CASSLSHGANVLTF. CDR3 DNA: TGTGCCAGCAGCTTATCCCATGGGGCCAACGTCCTGACTTTC.

This clone was seen only once. This chain joins TRBV7-2 and TRBJ2-7; 7 bases are shared with TRBD2. The CDR3 length is 16 residues. V gave up 1 base and J gave up 3 bases; unmatched junction bases: 9. In germline, CDR1 is SGHTA, CDR2 FQGNSA. Here the CDR3 reads CASSLEAGSSGYEQYF. CDR3 nucleotides: TGTGCCAGCAGCTTAGAGGCCGGGTCTAGCGGCTACGAGCAGTACTTC.

The chain uses TRBV11-3 and TRBJ2-7; 7 positions match TRBD1. The ends lost 5 bases at V and 2 bases at J; junction bases unmatched: 6. The CDR3 extends over 14 amino acids. From germline, CDR1 is SGHNT and CDR2 YENEEA. CDR3: CASSPRQGTYEQYF. The CDR3 nucleotides read TGTGCCAGCAGCCCTCGACAGGGCACCTACGAGCAGTACTTC. The full variable domain, rest sourced from reference TRBV11-3 and TRBJ2-7, is EAGVVQSPRYKIIEKKQPVAFWCNPISGHNTLYWYLQNLGQGPELLIRYENEEAVDDSQLPKDRFSAERLKGVDSTLKIQPAELGDSAVYLCASSPRQGTYEQYFGPGTRLTVT.

The V gene is TRBV19, the J gene TRBJ2-7; D is unresolved. Germline V gene lookup returns CDR1 LNHDA and CDR2 SQIVND (reference sequence). The CDR3 loop spans 15 amino acids. Trimming took 5 bases from V and 2 from J, leaving 16 bases between them. CDR3 sequence: CASSPNGDPPYEQYF. The CDR3 nucleotides are TGTGCCAGTAGTCCGAACGGCGACCCGCCCTACGAGCAGTACTTC.

This chain links TRBV7-6 with TRBJ2-1, with D unclear. CDR1 and CDR2 from the germline V gene are SGHVS and FNYEAQ. V gave up 5 bases and J gave up 9 bases, with 14 bases separating them. The CDR3 has 13 residues. The CDR3 DNA reads as TGTGCCAGCAGCACCAGACAAGGACCTGAGCAGTTCTTC. Translated, it gives CASSTRQGPEQFF.

This chain connects TRBV4-2 to TRBJ2-1, with D tentatively TRBD1 or TRBD2 (5 bases each). V was pared by 1 base and J by 6 bases, with 13 bases between. The germline gives CDR1 LGHNA, CDR2 YNFKEQ. This CDR3 spans 15 amino acids. The CDR3 DNA sequence: TGTGCCAGCAGCCAAGGGGACCCGTTGGGCAATGAGCAGTTCTTC. It specifies CASSQGDPLGNEQFF.

The genes are TRBV6-1 and TRBJ2-7, with TRBD2 matching over 9 bases. V lost 10 bases and J lost 3; bases outside the gene matches: 7. The CDR3 has 13 amino acids. Germline V gene sequence: CDR1 MNHNS, CDR2 SASEGT. CDR3 nucleotides: TGTGCCACCAGACTAGCGGAGATCTACGAGCAGTACTTC. Its protein product is CATRLAEIYEQYF.

The V and J genes are TRBV27 and TRBJ1-1; D call uncertain. Trimming took 8 bases from V and 0 from J, leaving 13 bases between them. The CDR3 is made up of 14 amino acids. Germline V gene data show CDR1 as MNHEY and CDR2 as SMNVEV (reference sequence). CDR3 sequence reads: CASPFGQMNTEAFF. As DNA, the CDR3 is TGTGCCAGCCCTTTCGGGCAAATGAACACTGAAGCTTTCTTT.

V usage is TRBV6-6 and J usage is TRBJ1-2, with TRBD1 as a possible D gene (5 bases). The CDR3 totals 13 residues. Per germline, CDR1 MNHNY and CDR2 SVGAGI (reference sequence). Trimming stripped 8 bases from V and 1 base from J, with 11 bases between. The CDR3 DNA reads TGTGCCAGCCGGGACGGTAATAACTATGGCTACACCTTC. Encoded protein: CASRDGNNYGYTF.

This clone was counted many times. The chain employs TRBV5-1 and TRBJ1-1; D gene unclear. CDR3 length equals 13 residues. The germline V gene encodes CDR1 SGHRS and CDR2 YFSETQ. V was clipped by 4 bases and J by 2 bases, with 9 bases between them. DNA for the CDR3: TGCGCCAGCAGCCCGGGATCCAACACTGAAGCTTTCTTT. Translation: CASSPGSNTEAFF.

The chain uses TRBV4-3 and TRBJ2-3; 9 nucleotides line up with TRBD2. In germline, CDR1 is LGHNA, CDR2 YSLEER. This CDR3 comprises 16 residues. The ends lost 3 bases at V and 0 bases at J; junction bases unmatched: 4. CDR3 protein: CASSQQTSGSTDTQYF. The CDR3 DNA sequence: TGCGCCAGCAGCCAGCAGACTAGCGGAAGCACAGATACGCAGTATTTT.

The chain has TRBV6-1 and TRBJ1-3; possibly TRBD1 for D (5 bases). Trimming shortened V by 2 bases and J by 8 bases, and 16 bases separated the two germline ends. CDR3 length: 15 residues. Germline CDR1 reads MNHNS; CDR2 reads SASEGT. The CDR3 DNA reads TGTGCCAGCAGTGAACTCGGCAGGGTTGGTCACACCATATATTTT. Protein sequence: CASSELGRVGHTIYF.

CDR3 in amino acids: CASSLLPGLAYYF. For the CDR3, the DNA is TGTGCCAGCAGTTTACTCCCGGGACTAGCGTATTACTTC. V is TRBV28 and J is TRBJ2-5; 10 nucleotides agree with TRBD2. Germline CDR1 is MDHEN and CDR2 is SYDVKM. This CDR3 region has 13 residues. V lost 2 bases, J lost 14 bases, and 8 bases stayed unmatched.